Listed here are 26 T cell receptor beta chains from one sample, sequenced in a study of T cell responses to AZD1222 COVID-19 vaccine. Assay used: immunoSEQ multiplex PCR; TCRdb lists only in-frame clones, some missing. In the table there are 84,000 or so clones, around 91% of which are singletons. The source material was peripheral blood, sampled on day 0 of MenACWY control vaccination. These receptors all stem from an adult in good health.

This chain joins TRBV21-1 and TRBJ1-5. TRBV21-1 is termed a pseudogene. The CDR3 is 16 amino acids. CDR3 nucleotide sequence: TGTGCCAGCAGCAAAGGTGCCAGGGAGGGACATCAGCCCCAGCATTTT. This translates into CASSKGAREGHQPQHF.

V and J are TRBV6-5 and TRBJ2-7; D unresolved. The germline V gene encodes CDR1 MNHEY and CDR2 SVGAGI. This CDR3 spans 15 amino acids. With 2 bases removed from V and 0 bases from J, the gap between germline ends came to 11 bases. CDR3 in DNA: TGTGCCAGCAGTTACGGCGTTCCGAGCTCCTACGAGCAGTACTTC. This codes for CASSYGVPSSYEQYF.

This clone was seen only once. V is TRBV14 and J is TRBJ1-4; 7 bases match TRBD1. The germline V gene encodes CDR1 SGHDN and CDR2 FVKESK. The junction had 9 bases not matched to a gene; V was cut back by 0 bases and J by 8 bases. This CDR3 has 16 amino acids. CDR3 bases: TGTGCCAGCAGCCAAGATCCCCGGGACAGTGGGGAAAAACTGTTTTTT. This gives the protein CASSQDPRDSGEKLFF.

V gene TRBV6-2 or TRBV6-3 combines with J gene TRBJ1-5; a weak D match, TRBD1 (5 bases). CDR3 length: 14 amino acids. V was clipped by 5 bases and J by 4 bases, with 12 bases between them. Germline CDR1 reads MNHEY; CDR2 reads SVGEGT. CDR3 in DNA: TGTGCCAGCAGTACCCTAGACAGAAATCAGCCCCAGCATTTT. Translating it yields CASSTLDRNQPQHF.

The genes are TRBV28 and TRBJ1-1, with D tentatively TRBD1 (6 bases). The V and J ends lost 5 bases and 4 bases respectively, with 23 bases between them. Germline V gene data show CDR1 as MDHEN and CDR2 as SYDVKM. The CDR3 is made up of 17 amino acids. The CDR3 region is CASSNPSGRGFVTEAFF. The CDR3 DNA is TGTGCCAGCAGTAACCCAAGTGGCAGGGGTTTTGTCACTGAAGCTTTCTTT. Based on the CDR3 plus reference TRBV28 and TRBJ1-1, the full variable domain is DVKVTQSSRYLVKRTGEKVFLECVQDMDHENMFWYRQDPGLGLRLIYFSYDVKMKEKGDIPEGYSVSREKKERFSLILESASTNQTSMYLCASSNPSGRGFVTEAFFGQGTRLTVV.

The V and J genes are TRBV18 and TRBJ1-6; 7 bases align to TRBD1. This CDR3 spans 15 amino acids. J lost 5 bases, V lost 2 bases, and 3 bases had no gene match. Germline assignment: CDR1 KGHSH and CDR2 LQKENI. The CDR3 bases are TGTGCCAGCTCACCAATCACAGGGGATAATTCACCCCTCCACTTT. Amino acids: CASSPITGDNSPLHF.

V usage is TRBV6-2 or TRBV6-3 and J usage is TRBJ2-1; 12 bases line up with TRBD2. Germline V gene data show CDR1 as MNHEY and CDR2 as SVGEGT. CDR3 length: 15 residues. J gave up 6 bases and V 6 bases, and 6 bases lay outside the gene matches. The CDR3 sequence is CASSRLAGATNEQFF. CDR3 DNA sequence: TGTGCCAGCAGCAGACTAGCGGGGGCAACCAATGAGCAGTTCTTC.

DNA for the CDR3: TGTGCCACCAGTGACTCCTTTGGAAGGGCGGGAGACTCTAGCACAGATACGCAGTATTTT. It specifies CATSDSFGRAGDSSTDTQYF. This chain links TRBV24-1 with TRBJ2-3; 7 bases are a match to TRBD2. Trimming at V came to 4 bases and at J to 0 bases, leaving 18 bases not matched to a gene. CDR1 is KGHDR and CDR2 is SFDVKD in the germline V gene. The CDR3 covers 20 residues.

The chain links TRBV2 to TRBJ1-2; tentatively, D is TRBD1 (5 bases). This CDR3 comprises 14 residues. V was cut by 6 bases and J by 3 bases, with 14 bases left in between. CDR1 is SNHLY, CDR2 FYNNEI, per germline. CDR3 sequence: CASRGTASDYGYTF. The CDR3 DNA sequence: TGTGCCAGCAGAGGGACGGCTTCTGACTATGGCTACACCTTC.

The chain recombines TRBV6-5 with TRBJ1-2; D is uncertain. Trimming shortened V by 8 bases and J by 6 bases, and 10 bases separated the two germline ends. Germline lookup yields CDR1 MNHEY and CDR2 SVGAGI. The CDR3 consists of 11 residues. This chain's CDR3 is CASGDRDGYTF. The CDR3 DNA follows: TGTGCCAGCGGGGATAGGGATGGCTACACCTTC.

The chain couples TRBV25-1 to TRBJ1-1; 9 bases are a match to TRBD1. CDR1 MGHDK and CDR2 SYGVNS come from the germline V gene. The ends lost 3 bases at V and 4 bases at J; junction bases unmatched: 12. The CDR3 is 17 residues long. The CDR3 region is CASSDFLAGTGSTEAFF. CDR3 nucleotides: TGTGCCAGCAGTGATTTTTTGGCCGGGACAGGGTCCACTGAAGCTTTCTTT. The variable domain in full, with the rest retrieved from reference TRBV25-1 and TRBJ1-1, is EADIYQTPRYLVIGTGKKITLECSQTMGHDKMYWYQQDPGMELHLIHYSYGVNSTEKGDLSSESTVSRIRTEHFPLTLESARPSHTSQYLCASSDFLAGTGSTEAFFGQGTRLTVV.

The sample holds a few counts of this clone. This sequence joins TRBV18 and TRBJ2-1, with 7 bases matching TRBD2. CDR1 and CDR2 (germline): KGHSH, LQKENI. The CDR3 has 14 residues. V shed 6 bases and J 5 bases; nucleotides not matched to a gene: 7. Here the CDR3 reads CASSPPAGDNEQFF. In DNA form, the CDR3 reads TGTGCCAGCTCTCCCCCGGCGGGAGACAATGAGCAGTTCTTC.

The chain uses TRBV10-2 and TRBJ1-5; D is uncertain. The CDR3 sequence is 15 residues long. CDR1 is WSHSY and CDR2 is SAAADI in the germline V gene. Deletions cut 6 bases from V and 5 bases from J, with 17 bases between. CDR3 sequence: CASSPTAGFDQPQHF. CDR3 coding DNA: TGCGCCAGCAGCCCCACGGCGGGATTTGATCAGCCCCAGCATTTT.

This chain links TRBV11-2 with TRBJ2-3; D is ambiguous. The germline gives CDR1 SGHAT, CDR2 FQNNGV. The V end lost 1 base, the J end lost 6 bases, and 8 bases lay between the germline ends. This CDR3 region has 13 residues. This chain's CDR3 is CASSLAAEDTQYF. In DNA form, the CDR3 reads TGTGCCAGCAGCTTAGCCGCGGAGGATACGCAGTATTTT.

This clone came up once. This chain joins TRBV19 and TRBJ1-2; perhaps TRBD1 as D (6 bases). Trimming left V 6 bases short and J 4 bases short, with 12 bases between. The CDR3 contains 13 residues. Looked up from germline, CDR1 is LNHDA and CDR2 is SQIVND (reference sequence). CDR3 DNA sequence: TGTGCCAGTAGAGAGTCAGGGGCCTATGGCTACACCTTC. Its translation is CASRESGAYGYTF.

The chain uses TRBV4-1 and TRBJ2-1; 9 nucleotides agree with TRBD1. Germline V gives CDR1 MGHRA, CDR2 YSYEKL. The CDR3 is made up of 17 amino acids. J lost 8 bases, V lost 4 bases, and 15 bases had no gene match. CDR3 residues: CASSRSTGQGIGDEQFF. The CDR3, as DNA: TGCGCCAGCAGCCGCTCCACGGGACAGGGTATTGGGGATGAGCAGTTCTTC.

This rearrangement joins TRBV6-2 or TRBV6-3 to TRBJ2-1, with D possibly being TRBD1 or TRBD2 (5 bases each). CDR3 length equals 12 residues. The V end was cut by 5 bases, the J end by 9 bases, with 11 bases between. CDR1 MNHEY and CDR2 SVGEGT come from the germline V gene. The CDR3 loop is CASSAGTSEQFF. CDR3 DNA sequence: TGTGCCAGCAGTGCAGGGACGAGTGAGCAGTTCTTC.

Points on this clone: The germline gene is not matched at one end of the junction; a read error may be the cause. The chain carries TRBV28 and TRBJ1-3; D is possibly TRBD1 (6 bases). Looked up from germline, CDR1 is MDHEN and CDR2 is SYDVKM. This CDR3 has 11 amino acids. The CDR3 nucleotides read TGTGCCAGCAGCCCCGGGGGCCTTCGGGTTTTT. This encodes CASSPGGLRVF.

This clone showed up just a few times. The CDR3 is CASNTGYGAFF. The CDR3 DNA sequence: TGTGCCAGTAACACAGGGTACGGAGCTTTCTTT. The V gene is TRBV19, the J gene TRBJ1-1, with D maybe TRBD1 (6 bases). The CDR3 totals 11 residues. CDR1 and CDR2 (germline): LNHDA, SQIVND (reference sequence). The germline V and J ends were trimmed by 7 bases and 10 bases, with 13 bases remaining between them. Looking up the rest from reference TRBV19 and TRBJ1-1 gives the full variable domain: DGGITQSPKYLFRKEGQNVTLSCEQNLNHDAMYWYRQDPGQGLRLIYYSQIVNDFQKGDIAEGYSVSREKKESFPLTVTSAQKNPTAFYLCASNTGYGAFFGQGTRLTVV.

V gene TRBV2 combines with J gene TRBJ2-7, with 9 bases that match TRBD1. Germline V gene sequence: CDR1 SNHLY, CDR2 FYNNEI. J gave up 4 bases and V 8 bases, and 6 bases lay outside the gene matches. This CDR3 has 13 amino acids. CDR3 sequence: CASRRDRVYEQYF. The DNA for the CDR3 is TGTGCCAGCCGGAGGGACAGGGTGTACGAGCAGTACTTC.

The chain employs TRBV11-1 and TRBJ2-1, with unresolved D. The V end lost 1 base, the J end lost 9 bases, and 13 bases lay between the germline ends. Germline V gene data show CDR1 as SGHAT and CDR2 as FQDESV (reference sequence). The CDR3 sequence is 14 residues long. The CDR3 bases are TGTGCCAGCAGCTTAGACCCCAGCTCCTCTGAGCAGTTCTTC. Its protein is CASSLDPSSSEQFF.

V usage is TRBV19 and J usage is TRBJ2-1, with 8 positions matching TRBD1. The CDR3 totals 16 residues. CDR1 is LNHDA and CDR2 is SQIVND in the germline V gene (reference sequence). After removal of 3 bases from V and 3 bases from J, the junction contained 7 bases not matched to a gene. As DNA, the CDR3 is TGTGCCAGTAGTATGGGGACAGGAAACAGCTACAATGAGCAGTTCTTC. Translating it yields CASSMGTGNSYNEQFF.

V and J are TRBV5-6 and TRBJ2-7; a weak D match, TRBD1 (6 bases). Germline-derived CDR1 and CDR2 are SGHDT and YYEEEE. Trimming left V 2 bases short and J 2 bases short, with 11 bases between. CDR3 length equals 14 residues. CDR3 region: CASSFLGQTYEQYF. The DNA of the CDR3 is TGTGCCAGCAGCTTCCTAGGACAGACCTACGAGCAGTACTTC.

The V call is TRBV6-2 or TRBV6-3, the J call TRBJ2-1, with D tentatively TRBD2 (7 bases). V lost 5 bases and J 0 bases, leaving 20 bases between the germline ends. The CDR3 is made up of 18 amino acids. Germline V lookup: CDR1 MNHEY, CDR2 SVGEGT. CDR3 sequence reads: CASSTGWAGGSSYNEQFF. As DNA, the CDR3 is TGTGCCAGCAGTACAGGGTGGGCCGGGGGGAGCTCCTACAATGAGCAGTTCTTC.

J is TRBJ1-1 and V is TRBV29-1; D might be TRBD1 (5 bases). CDR3 length: 14 amino acids. With 2 bases removed from V and 1 base from J, the gap between germline ends came to 11 bases. Looked up from germline, CDR1 is SQVTM and CDR2 is ANQGSEA. CDR3 region: CSVESGGSNTEAFF. The CDR3 region has the DNA TGCAGCGTTGAATCTGGGGGATCGAACACTGAAGCTTTCTTT.

J is TRBJ2-3 and V is TRBV7-2, with D unclear. The CDR3 is 12 amino acids. Germline V gene sequence: CDR1 SGHTA, CDR2 FQGNSA. Trimming removed 5 bases at V and 0 bases at J, with 3 bases between. The chain's CDR3 is CASSISTDTQYF. The CDR3 bases are TGTGCCAGCAGCATAAGCACAGATACGCAGTATTTT.